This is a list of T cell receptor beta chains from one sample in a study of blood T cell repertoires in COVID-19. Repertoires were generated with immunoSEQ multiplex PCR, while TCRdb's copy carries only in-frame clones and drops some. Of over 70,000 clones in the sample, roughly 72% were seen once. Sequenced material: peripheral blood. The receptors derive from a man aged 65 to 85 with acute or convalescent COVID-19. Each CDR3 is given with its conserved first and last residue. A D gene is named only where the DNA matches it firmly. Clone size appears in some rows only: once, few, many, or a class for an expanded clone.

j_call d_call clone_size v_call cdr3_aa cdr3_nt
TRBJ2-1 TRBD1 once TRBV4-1 CASSQRTGYNEQFF TGCGCCAGCAGCCAAAGGACAGGTTACAATGAGCAGTTCTTC
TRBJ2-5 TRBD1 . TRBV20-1 CSASWAGQGAGETQYF TGCAGTGCTAGTTGGGCCGGACAGGGGGCAGGAGAGACCCAGTACTTC
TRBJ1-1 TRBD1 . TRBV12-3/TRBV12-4 CASSRETGGQAFF TGTGCCAGCAGCAGAGAGACAGGGGGACAAGCTTTCTTT
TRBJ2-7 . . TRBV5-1 CASSPRGGIIYEQYF TGCGCCAGCAGCCCAAGAGGAGGCATAATCTACGAGCAGTACTTC
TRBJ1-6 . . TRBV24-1 CATSDTGNSPLHF TGTGCCACCAGTGACACAGGGAATTCACCCCTCCACTTT
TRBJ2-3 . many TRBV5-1 CASSLVGTGTDTQYF TGCGCCAGCAGCTTGGTGGGCACGGGCACAGATACGCAGTATTTT
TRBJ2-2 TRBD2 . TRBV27 CASSFLVGRGTGELFF TGTGCCAGCAGTTTCCTCGTTGGGAGGGGTACCGGGGAGCTGTTTTTT
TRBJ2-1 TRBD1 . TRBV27 CASSFQGQGRNEQFF TGTGCCAGCAGTTTCCAGGGACAGGGTCGGAATGAGCAGTTCTTC
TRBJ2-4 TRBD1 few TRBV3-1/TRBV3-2 CASSLGTVLAKNIQYF TGTGCCAGCAGCCTAGGGACAGTTCTAGCCAAAAACATTCAGTACTTC
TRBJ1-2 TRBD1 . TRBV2 CASSEASTGGMYGYTF TGTGCCAGCAGTGAAGCGAGCACAGGGGGCATGTATGGCTACACCTTC
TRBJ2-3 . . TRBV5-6 CASSQTGNTDTQYF TGTGCCAGCAGTCAAACGGGTAACACAGATACGCAGTATTTT
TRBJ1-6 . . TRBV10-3 CAVRDIDSPLHF TGTGCCGTCCGGGACATCGATTCACCCCTCCACTTT
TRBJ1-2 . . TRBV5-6 CASSFYGSVYGYTF TGTGCCAGCAGCTTTTATGGGAGCGTCTATGGCTACACCTTC
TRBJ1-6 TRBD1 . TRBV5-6 CASISGTGVNSPLHF TGTGCCAGCATCTCGGGGACAGGGGTAAATTCACCCCTCCACTTT
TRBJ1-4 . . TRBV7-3 CASSLTQGEKLFF TGTGCCAGCAGCTTAACGCAGGGAGAAAAACTGTTTTTT